This TCR beta chain was observed in a study of metastatic and nonmetastatic thyroid tumors. Study-level information: Samples came from malignant and benign thyroid patients, and repertoires were compared across blood and tumor or nodule tissue.

No patient received treatment before thyroid surgery. Regarding the study as a whole: Reported TCR beta diversity, measured in blood and tumor, was significantly higher for malignant thyroid tumors than for benign nodules.

By proportion, this clone is medium-sized. Its antigen is currently unknown. Germline V CDR1 and CDR2: DFQATT, SNEGSKA (reference sequence). The CDR3 contains 17 residues. Trimming removed 0 bases from V and 5 bases from J; junction bases left unmatched: 13. TCRdb re-clonotyped the PCR reads via MiXCR. The sample includes some 15,000 clones, roughly 3.5% of them seen just once. This TCR was sampled from a female donor with papillary thyroid cancer or a benign thyroid nodule (not recorded which). Some clones in this sample may be carry-over from other donors' samples. Sequencing used tumor tissue. This chain uses TRBV20-1 with TRBJ2-5; 9 positions agree with TRBD2. Here the CDR3 reads CSARDLGGRAGSETQYF. CDR3 coding DNA: TGCAGTGCTAGAGATCTAGGCGGGAGGGCCGGAAGCGAGACCCAGTACTTC.